These T cell receptor beta chains were read from a single sample in a study of PD-1 blockade in mismatch repair-deficient tumors. TCRdb keeps only in-frame clones here, not all; method: immunoSEQ multiplex PCR. The repertoire includes about 110,000 clones, over 65% of them detected once, and 4% to 6% sits in the top ten. The sequencing used peripheral blood, collected more than 58 weeks after starting pembrolizumab. The receptor source for this set is an adult with mismatch repair-deficient cancer. Both conserved end residues are part of each CDR3. Fields, in order: V gene, clone size, D gene, J gene, CDR3 protein, CDR3 DNA. D genes are given only for firm matches. Where a row states a size, it is once, few, many or the class of an expanded clone; other rows omit it.

V: TRBV11-2
size: NA
D: TRBD2
J: TRBJ2-5
CDR3: CASSVTSGRPLRETQYF
DNA: TGTGCCAGCAGCGTAACTAGCGGGAGGCCACTTCGGGAGACCCAGTACTTC

V: TRBV7-3
size: NA
D: NA
J: TRBJ1-1
CDR3: CASGQTNTEAFF
DNA: TGTGCCAGCGGACAGACTAACACTGAAGCTTTCTTT

V: TRBV6-6
size: NA
D: NA
J: TRBJ2-1
CDR3: CASSLAPGTEQFF
DNA: TGTGCCAGCAGCCTTGCCCCCGGTACTGAGCAGTTCTTC

V: TRBV5-6
size: once
D: TRBD1
J: TRBJ2-5
CDR3: CASKGAPKETQYF
DNA: TGTGCCAGCAAGGGGGCCCCCAAAGAGACCCAGTACTTC

V: TRBV5-5
size: once
D: NA
J: TRBJ2-3
CDR3: CASSQLQGVADTQYF
DNA: TGTGCCAGCAGCCAACTACAGGGAGTGGCAGATACGCAGTATTTT

V: TRBV2
size: NA
D: NA
J: TRBJ1-1
CDR3: CASSERGDGITEAFF
DNA: TGTGCCAGCAGTGAGCGGGGGGATGGTATCACTGAAGCTTTCTTT

V: TRBV6-1
size: NA
D: TRBD1
J: TRBJ1-2
CDR3: CASSEDRANEGYTF
DNA: TGTGCCAGCAGTGAGGACAGGGCTAACGAAGGCTACACCTTC

V: TRBV30
size: NA
D: TRBD2
J: TRBJ2-2
CDR3: CAWSILGLAANTGELFF
DNA: TGTGCCTGGAGTATTCTAGGACTAGCGGCGAACACCGGGGAGCTGTTTTTT

V: TRBV18
size: NA
D: NA
J: TRBJ2-1
CDR3: CASSPSGGNEQFF
DNA: TGTGCCAGCTCACCAAGTGGGGGCAATGAGCAGTTCTTC

V: TRBV5-4
size: NA
D: TRBD2
J: TRBJ2-2
CDR3: CASSLAWTSGVTGELFF
DNA: TGTGCCAGCAGCTTGGCCTGGACTAGCGGGGTCACCGGGGAGCTGTTTTTT

V: TRBV5-1
size: NA
D: TRBD1
J: TRBJ2-7
CDR3: CASSLKLTGAGEQYF
DNA: TGCGCCAGCAGCTTGAAATTGACAGGGGCGGGGGAGCAGTACTTC

V: TRBV29-1
size: NA
D: TRBD2
J: TRBJ2-7
CDR3: CSVAGLAIYEQYF
DNA: TGCAGCGTTGCCGGACTAGCGATCTACGAGCAGTACTTC

V: TRBV29-1
size: NA
D: TRBD1
J: TRBJ1-1
CDR3: CSTATYRGRGIEAFF
DNA: TGCAGCACCGCTACTTACAGGGGGCGGGGGATAGAAGCTTTCTTT

V: TRBV5-5
size: few
D: NA
J: TRBJ1-1
CDR3: CASSSTGGTEAFF
DNA: TGTGCCAGCAGCTCCACCGGGGGGACTGAAGCTTTCTTT

V: TRBV29-1
size: NA
D: NA
J: TRBJ2-2
CDR3: CSVVGEKANTGELFF
DNA: TGCAGCGTTGTAGGGGAAAAGGCGAACACCGGGGAGCTGTTTTTT

V: TRBV2
size: NA
D: TRBD2
J: TRBJ2-1
CDR3: CASSETSANNEQFF
DNA: TGTGCCAGCAGTGAGACTAGCGCCAACAATGAGCAGTTCTTC

V: TRBV20-1
size: NA
D: NA
J: TRBJ2-5
CDR3: CSVNVKETQYF
DNA: TGCAGTGTTAATGTAAAAGAGACCCAGTACTTC

V: TRBV5-6
size: NA
D: TRBD1
J: TRBJ2-6
CDR3: CASSGQTGAGANVLTF
DNA: TGTGCCAGCAGCGGGCAGACAGGGGCCGGGGCCAACGTCCTGACTTTC

V: TRBV27
size: once
D: TRBD2
J: TRBJ2-1
CDR3: CASRLSGRAFSEQFF
DNA: TGTGCCAGCAGACTTAGCGGGAGGGCCTTCTCGGAGCAGTTCTTC

V: TRBV7-2
size: once
D: TRBD2
J: TRBJ2-1
CDR3: CASSLAAPFLAGGPRDEQFF
DNA: TGTGCCAGCAGCTTAGCCGCCCCTTTTTTAGCGGGAGGGCCTAGGGATGAGCAGTTCTTC

V: TRBV11-3
size: NA
D: NA
J: TRBJ1-1
CDR3: CASSLKGNREAFF
DNA: TGTGCCAGCAGCTTAAAAGGAAACAGAGAAGCTTTCTTT

V: TRBV10-3
size: NA
D: NA
J: TRBJ1-1
CDR3: CAISATAGNTEAFF
DNA: TGTGCCATCAGTGCTACGGCAGGGAACACTGAAGCTTTCTTT

V: TRBV6-1
size: few
D: TRBD1
J: TRBJ1-1
CDR3: CASSETGLAEAFF
DNA: TGTGCCAGCAGTGAGACAGGGTTAGCTGAAGCTTTCTTT

V: TRBV29-1
size: once
D: TRBD1
J: TRBJ1-2
CDR3: CSVGGVTGGLLIANYGYTF
DNA: TGCAGCGTTGGCGGGGTGACAGGGGGCCTCCTAATAGCTAACTATGGCTACACCTTC

V: TRBV7-3
size: NA
D: NA
J: TRBJ2-1
CDR3: CASSLSPSSYNEQFF
DNA: TGTGCCAGCAGCTTAAGTCCGAGCTCCTACAATGAGCAGTTCTTC

V: TRBV30
size: NA
D: TRBD2
J: TRBJ2-2
CDR3: CAWNFRGGPNTGELFF
DNA: TGTGCCTGGAATTTCCGGGGGGGTCCGAACACCGGGGAGCTGTTTTTT

V: TRBV2
size: NA
D: NA
J: TRBJ2-1
CDR3: CASSDRWVNEQFF
DNA: TGTGCCAGCAGTGACCGATGGGTCAATGAGCAGTTCTTC

V: TRBV19
size: NA
D: NA
J: TRBJ1-4
CDR3: CASRGLANEKLFF
DNA: TGTGCCAGCAGGGGTTTAGCTAATGAAAAACTGTTTTTT

V: TRBV6-5
size: once
D: TRBD1
J: TRBJ2-1
CDR3: CASRPTGGNGEQFF
DNA: TGTGCCAGCAGGCCAACAGGGGGTAATGGTGAGCAGTTCTTC

V: TRBV10-3
size: few
D: TRBD1
J: TRBJ2-5
CDR3: CAISGTGLETQYF
DNA: TGTGCCATCAGTGGGACAGGGTTAGAGACCCAGTACTTC

V: TRBV4-3
size: NA
D: TRBD2
J: TRBJ2-3
CDR3: CASSQAGGLATDTQYF
DNA: TGCGCCAGCAGCCAAGCGGGAGGGCTAGCCACAGATACGCAGTATTTT

V: TRBV19
size: NA
D: NA
J: TRBJ2-2
CDR3: CAILATMNTGELFF
DNA: TGTGCCATCCTAGCGACGATGAACACCGGGGAGCTGTTTTTT

V: TRBV19
size: NA
D: TRBD1
J: TRBJ2-1
CDR3: CASSMGTDSNEQFF
DNA: TGTGCCAGTAGTATGGGGACAGACTCCAATGAGCAGTTCTTC

V: TRBV27
size: NA
D: NA
J: TRBJ2-1
CDR3: CASSPRVRTNEQFF
DNA: TGTGCCAGCAGTCCACGGGTCCGAACCAATGAGCAGTTCTTC

V: TRBV2
size: NA
D: NA
J: TRBJ2-7
CDR3: CASHLQVEAYEQYF
DNA: TGTGCCAGCCACCTTCAGGTAGAGGCCTACGAGCAGTACTTC

V: TRBV12-5
size: once
D: NA
J: TRBJ2-3
CDR3: CASSAFTDTQYF
DNA: TGTGCTAGTTCAGCGTTCACAGATACGCAGTATTTT

V: TRBV7-2
size: NA
D: NA
J: TRBJ2-1
CDR3: CASSLNPYNEQFF
DNA: TGTGCCAGCAGCTTAAATCCCTACAATGAGCAGTTCTTC

V: TRBV19
size: NA
D: NA
J: TRBJ2-5
CDR3: CASGVAGTAQETQYF
DNA: TGTGCCAGTGGAGTCGCCGGGACGGCACAAGAGACCCAGTACTTC

V: TRBV11-2
size: NA
D: TRBD2
J: TRBJ2-1
CDR3: CASSSLLAGRSNNEQFF
DNA: TGTGCCAGCAGCTCCTTACTAGCGGGGAGGTCAAACAATGAGCAGTTCTTC

V: TRBV19
size: once
D: NA
J: TRBJ2-1
CDR3: CASSKGGLSSYNEQFF
DNA: TGTGCCAGTAGTAAGGGGGGATTATCCTCCTACAATGAGCAGTTCTTC

V: TRBV7-2
size: NA
D: TRBD1
J: TRBJ2-7
CDR3: CASSFVQGAHEQYF
DNA: TGTGCCAGCAGCTTTGTACAGGGGGCCCACGAGCAGTACTTC

V: TRBV14
size: NA
D: NA
J: TRBJ1-2
CDR3: CASSQGAAWGNYGYTF
DNA: TGTGCCAGCAGCCAAGGGGCGGCCTGGGGGAACTATGGCTACACCTTC

V: TRBV7-9
size: NA
D: TRBD1
J: TRBJ1-4
CDR3: CASSLAYQDRDKEKLFF
DNA: TGTGCCAGCAGCTTAGCTTACCAGGACAGGGATAAAGAAAAACTGTTTTTT

V: TRBV7-2
size: NA
D: NA
J: TRBJ1-2
CDR3: CASSLTGPLYYGYTF
DNA: TGTGCCAGCAGTTTGACGGGACCGTTGTACTATGGCTACACCTTC

V: TRBV5-1
size: NA
D: TRBD2
J: TRBJ2-5
CDR3: CASSLIRGRDLETQYF
DNA: TGCGCCAGCAGCTTGATACGAGGGAGGGACTTGGAGACCCAGTACTTC

V: TRBV5-4
size: once
D: NA
J: TRBJ2-2
CDR3: CASSFSFQSNTGELFF
DNA: TGTGCCAGCAGCTTTAGCTTCCAGTCCAACACCGGGGAGCTGTTTTTT

V: TRBV7-8
size: NA
D: TRBD1
J: TRBJ1-5
CDR3: CASSLADRGFQPQHF
DNA: TGTGCCAGCAGCTTAGCTGACAGGGGTTTTCAGCCCCAGCATTTT